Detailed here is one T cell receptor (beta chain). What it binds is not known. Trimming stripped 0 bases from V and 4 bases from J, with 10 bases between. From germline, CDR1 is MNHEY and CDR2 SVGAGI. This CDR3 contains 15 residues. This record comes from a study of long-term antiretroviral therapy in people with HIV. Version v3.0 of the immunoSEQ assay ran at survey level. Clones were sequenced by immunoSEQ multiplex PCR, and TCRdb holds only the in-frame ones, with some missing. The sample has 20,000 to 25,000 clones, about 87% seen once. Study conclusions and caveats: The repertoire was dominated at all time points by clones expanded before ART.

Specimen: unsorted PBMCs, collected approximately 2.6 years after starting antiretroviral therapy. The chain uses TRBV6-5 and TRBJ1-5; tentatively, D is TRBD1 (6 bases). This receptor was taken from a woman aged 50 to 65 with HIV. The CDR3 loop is CASSYSGQGNQPQHF. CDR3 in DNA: TGTGCCAGCAGTTACTCGGGGCAGGGGAATCAGCCCCAGCATTTT.